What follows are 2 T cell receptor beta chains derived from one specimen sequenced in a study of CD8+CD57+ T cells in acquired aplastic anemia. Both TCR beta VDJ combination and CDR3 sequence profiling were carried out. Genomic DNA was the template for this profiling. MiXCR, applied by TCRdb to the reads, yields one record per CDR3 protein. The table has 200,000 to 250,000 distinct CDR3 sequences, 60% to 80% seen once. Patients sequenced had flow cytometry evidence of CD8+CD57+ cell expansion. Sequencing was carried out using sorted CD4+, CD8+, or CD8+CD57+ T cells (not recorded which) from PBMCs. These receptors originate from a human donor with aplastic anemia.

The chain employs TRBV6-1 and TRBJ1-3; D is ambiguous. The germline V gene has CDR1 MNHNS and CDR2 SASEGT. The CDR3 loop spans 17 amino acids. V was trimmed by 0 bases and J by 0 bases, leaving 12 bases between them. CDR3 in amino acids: CASSEADLPLSGNTIYF. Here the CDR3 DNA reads TGTGCCAGCAGTGAAGCGGATCTACCCCTCTCTGGAAACACCATATATTTT.

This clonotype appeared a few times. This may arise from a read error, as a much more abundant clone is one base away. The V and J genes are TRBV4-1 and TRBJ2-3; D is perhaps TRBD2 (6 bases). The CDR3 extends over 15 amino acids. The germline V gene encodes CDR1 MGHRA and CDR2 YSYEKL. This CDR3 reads CASSHTSSPTGTQYF. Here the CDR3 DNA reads TGCGCCAGCAGCCATACTAGCTCTCCCACAGGTACGCAGTATTTT.